The sequence of this T cell receptor (beta chain) was determined in a study of Graves' ophthalmopathy and Graves' hyperthyroidism (dated by TCRdb to 2016 to 2019). In terms of the full investigation: Stable hyperthyroidism was defined as no progression to ophthalmopathy within 18 months of follow-up. The independent validation cohort included approximately 19 hyperthyroidism patients plus 17 patients who later progressed from hyperthyroidism to ophthalmopathy. The study used TCR beta repertoire signatures to distinguish Graves' ophthalmopathy from Graves' hyperthyroidism and to predict progression to ophthalmopathy. After sampling, hyperthyroidism patients received methimazole starting at 30 mg daily, and ophthalmopathy patients received high-dose intravenous methylprednisolone. To explore V-J signatures that separate ophthalmopathy from hyperthyroidism, a discovery set of around 97 patients was enrolled, consisting of about 45 with ophthalmopathy and approximately 60 with stable hyperthyroidism. In five to seven hyperthyroidism patients, T-cell repertoires of thyroid tissue and blood were compared. In total, under 150 blood samples were TCR-sequenced: approximately 40 ophthalmopathy, some 75 hyperthyroidism and about 17 hyperthyroidism-to-ophthalmopathy patients.

On this clonotype itself: It lacks a known antigen. Base qualities are missing; no much larger clone stands one base away.

Hyperthyroidism patients were newly diagnosed, were aged 18 to 65 years, and had a disease duration under 2 months. Patients with other autoimmune diseases, uncontrolled infections, pregnancy or lactation were excluded from the study. Diagnosis was based on clinical symptoms, serum thyroxine, TRAb, thyroid ultrasound and orbital computed tomography. Total RNA was extracted with Trizol reagent and quality-checked on an Agilent 2100 Bioanalyzer. From the cysteine through the phenylalanine, the CDR3 covers 18 amino acids. Only CDR3 DNA remains: 54 bases, in frame from the first base. The germline ends are 18 bases apart after V is trimmed by 3 bases and J by 0 bases. CDR1 and CDR2 are read off the germline V gene as MGHRA and YSYEKL. For repertoire sequencing, the TCR beta CDR3 regions were amplified from RNA transcripts. HTBI primers and the Qiagen OneStep RT-PCR kit were used in a first-round RT-PCR, which was followed by a second-round multiplex PCR, size selection and purification. Libraries were sequenced paired-end with 100 bp reads on an Illumina HiSeq2000. Regarding the original processing steps: SOAPnuke was used for read processing, and reads with adapters, uncalled bases, a mean Phred below 15, or no exact constant-primer or identifier match were discarded. COPE v1.2.5 was used to merge high-quality paired reads. Each unique nucleotide sequence was treated as a clonotype, and MiTCR v1.1 was used to align the clonotypes to the IMGT TRB V, D and J references. The analysis was limited to V-J combinations with a frequency above 0.0001, which together covered more than 99% of repertoires. For each V-J combination, a TCR clonal expansion and chaos score was defined as the ratio of F50 clonal expansion to chaos observed in the TCRdist matrix. Features were reduced by Welch's t-statistics and random forest to over 10 V-J combinations, which fed a naive Bayes classifier. The Morisita-Horn index was used to measure how similar the thyroid and blood repertoires were. TCRdb reprocessing: public reads trimmed at Q25 with fastp, clones called with MiXCR, in-frame beta chains kept. Each CDR3 protein gets just one entry, which takes the most common genes and DNA from the rows behind it. TCRdb, not the authors, supplied the V and J calls. For this sample there are a few hundred thousand distinct CDR3 sequences; 35% to 40% appear just once. In total, the top ten clones hold about 4.6% of the sample.

Results the study describes overall, beyond this receptor: Ophthalmopathy was separated from stable hyperthyroidism by the 13-signature model with roughly 87% sensitivity and 81% to 84% specificity in cross-validation and with 80%/75% in the test set. In validation, the model predicted ophthalmopathy progression with nearly 71% sensitivity and 72.22% specificity; 12 predicted patients were CT-confirmed with GO in a median of approximately 6.5 months. No statistical method was used to predetermine the sample size, and group allocation was not hidden from the investigators. Among expanded thyroid clonotypes with frequency above 0.001, most also showed up in blood, which suggests that blood repertoires may reflect the thyroid immune response.

The TCR comes from an adult man with Graves' hyperthyroidism. Sequencing input: peripheral blood or thyroid tissue (not recorded which). Recombination linked TRBV4-1 to TRBJ1-5; the best D guess is TRBD1, with 5 bases matching. The base sequence is TGCGCCAGCAGCCAGAACTATTTACAGGAAAGTAGCAATCAGCCCCAGCATTTT. It codes for CASSQNYLQESSNQPQHF.